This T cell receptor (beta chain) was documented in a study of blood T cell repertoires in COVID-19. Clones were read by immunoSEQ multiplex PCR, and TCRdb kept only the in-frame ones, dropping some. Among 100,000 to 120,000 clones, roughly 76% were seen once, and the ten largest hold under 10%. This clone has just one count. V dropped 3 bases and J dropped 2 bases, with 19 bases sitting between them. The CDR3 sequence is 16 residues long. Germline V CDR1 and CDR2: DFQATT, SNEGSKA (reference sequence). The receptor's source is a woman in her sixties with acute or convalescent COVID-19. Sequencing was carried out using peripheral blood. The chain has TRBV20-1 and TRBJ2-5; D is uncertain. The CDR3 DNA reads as TGCAGTGCTAGTACCCCTCCGTGGAGCGAACAAGAGACCCAGTACTTC. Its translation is CSASTPPWSEQETQYF.